These T cell receptor beta chains were read from a single sample in a study of patients and donors after allogeneic stem cell transplantation. TCRdb redid the calling of the RT-PCR reads with MiXCR, one entry per CDR3 protein. Counted here are about 960,000 distinct CDR3 sequences, about a sixth occurring once; the ten biggest clones make up roughly 6%. Sequencing was done on a sample of blood, either unsorted or a sorted T cell fraction (not recorded which). All receptors derive from a human donor who was either an allogeneic HSCT recipient or a stem cell or donor lymphocyte infusion donor (not recorded which). It is not recorded whose cells these are; they may come from a transplant donor. CDR3s include the opening cysteine and the closing phenylalanine or tryptophan. D genes are given only for firm matches. Some rows have no size entry. The others give once, few or many, or a class for an expanded clone.

CDR3aa: CASSPLGLASNEQFF
CDR3nt: TGTGCCAGCAGCCCCCTTGGACTAGCTTCCAATGAGCAGTTCTTC
v_gene: TRBV7-2
abundance: few
j_gene: TRBJ2-1
d_gene: TRBD2

CDR3aa: CSAPSGGQAGELFF
CDR3nt: TGCAGTGCCCCGAGCGGGGGGCAGGCCGGGGAGCTGTTTTTT
v_gene: TRBV20-1
abundance: many
j_gene: TRBJ2-2
d_gene: TRBD2

CDR3aa: CRAVPGVQGNTEAFF
CDR3nt: TGCAGGGCTGTACCGGGGGTCCAGGGGAACACTGAAGCTTTCTTT
v_gene: TRBV20-1
abundance: few
j_gene: TRBJ1-1
d_gene: .

CDR3aa: CASSRGVQRSYYEQYF
CDR3nt: TGTGCCAGCAGCCGAGGGGTCCAGAGAAGCTACTACGAGCAGTACTTC
v_gene: TRBV7-9
abundance: .
j_gene: TRBJ2-7
d_gene: .

CDR3aa: CASSLRGWGANVLTF
CDR3nt: TGTGCCAGCAGCTTACGAGGATGGGGGGCCAACGTCCTGACTTTC
v_gene: TRBV7-3
abundance: .
j_gene: TRBJ2-6
d_gene: .

CDR3aa: CASSFLTGVGWEEQFF
CDR3nt: TGTGCCAGCAGCTTTTTGACAGGGGTGGGATGGGAGGAGCAGTTCTTC
v_gene: TRBV7-9
abundance: .
j_gene: TRBJ2-1
d_gene: TRBD1

CDR3aa: CASTSRGRQPQHF
CDR3nt: TGTGCCAGCACCTCTAGGGGTAGGCAGCCCCAGCATTTT
v_gene: TRBV12-3/TRBV12-4
abundance: many
j_gene: TRBJ1-5
d_gene: .

CDR3aa: CSAIRTDHEQYF
CDR3nt: TGCAGTGCTATCCGAACAGACCACGAGCAGTACTTC
v_gene: TRBV20-1
abundance: .
j_gene: TRBJ2-7
d_gene: .

CDR3aa: CASSLGGGITGELFF
CDR3nt: TGTGCCAGCAGTTTGGGGGGCGGGATAACCGGGGAGCTGTTTTTT
v_gene: TRBV12-3/TRBV12-4
abundance: few
j_gene: TRBJ2-2
d_gene: .

CDR3aa: CASSLGQGANEQFF
CDR3nt: TGTGCCAGCAGCTTAGGGCAGGGGGCAAATGAGCAGTTCTTC
v_gene: TRBV5-5
abundance: many
j_gene: TRBJ2-1
d_gene: TRBD1

CDR3aa: CASSQGGEREPYEQYF
CDR3nt: TGTGCCAGCAGCCAGGGGGGAGAGCGGGAGCCTTACGAGCAGTACTTC
v_gene: TRBV9
abundance: .
j_gene: TRBJ2-7
d_gene: .

CDR3aa: CATSDSTGPSDGGNQPQHF
CDR3nt: TGTGCCACCAGTGATTCTACCGGTCCCTCGGATGGAGGCAATCAGCCCCAGCATTTT
v_gene: TRBV24-1
abundance: many
j_gene: TRBJ1-5
d_gene: .

CDR3aa: CASSPPLVNETQYF
CDR3nt: TGCGCCAGCAGCCCACCACTAGTAAACGAGACCCAGTACTTC
v_gene: TRBV5-1
abundance: .
j_gene: TRBJ2-5
d_gene: .

CDR3aa: CASSYRQVDGYTF
CDR3nt: TGTGCCAGCAGTTACCGACAGGTGGATGGCTACACCTTC
v_gene: TRBV12-3/TRBV12-4
abundance: few
j_gene: TRBJ1-2
d_gene: .

CDR3aa: CATSDGALYGYTF
CDR3nt: TGTGCCACCAGTGACGGGGCTCTCTATGGCTACACCTTC
v_gene: TRBV24-1
abundance: .
j_gene: TRBJ1-2
d_gene: .

CDR3aa: CASSYLGGGAADTQYF
CDR3nt: TGTGCCAGCAGTTACTTGGGCGGGGGGGCCGCAGATACGCAGTATTTT
v_gene: TRBV6-5
abundance: .
j_gene: TRBJ2-3
d_gene: TRBD2

CDR3aa: CASYRWTAAKNIQYF
CDR3nt: TGTGCCAGCTATCGATGGACAGCGGCCAAAAACATTCAGTACTTC
v_gene: TRBV2
abundance: few
j_gene: TRBJ2-4
d_gene: .

CDR3aa: CASSSSGGSNEQFF
CDR3nt: TGTGCCAGCTCATCCAGCGGGGGTTCTAATGAGCAGTTCTTC
v_gene: TRBV18
abundance: few
j_gene: TRBJ2-1
d_gene: TRBD2

CDR3aa: CASSLPGLAGGYTDTQYF
CDR3nt: TGTGCCAGCAGCCTTCCGGGACTAGCGGGAGGTTACACAGATACGCAGTATTTT
v_gene: TRBV12-3/TRBV12-4
abundance: .
j_gene: TRBJ2-3
d_gene: TRBD2

CDR3aa: CASSPVRSNTEAFF
CDR3nt: TGTGCCAGCAGCCCCGTTCGCTCGAACACTGAAGCTTTCTTT
v_gene: TRBV27
abundance: few
j_gene: TRBJ1-1
d_gene: .

CDR3aa: CASSLAARPDYGYTF
CDR3nt: TGTGCCAGCAGCTTAGCCGCCCGGCCAGACTATGGCTACACCTTC
v_gene: TRBV7-2
abundance: few
j_gene: TRBJ1-2
d_gene: .

CDR3aa: CASSSTSVYNEQFF
CDR3nt: TGTGCCAGCAGTTCTACTAGTGTCTACAATGAGCAGTTCTTC
v_gene: TRBV12-3/TRBV12-4
abundance: .
j_gene: TRBJ2-1
d_gene: .

CDR3aa: CASSTDSRGTQYF
CDR3nt: TGTGCCAGCAGCACCGACTCCCGGGGAACCCAGTACTTC
v_gene: TRBV7-6
abundance: .
j_gene: TRBJ2-5
d_gene: .

CDR3aa: CASSLGRIMNTEAFF
CDR3nt: TGTGCCAGCAGCTTAGGACGGATCATGAACACTGAAGCTTTCTTT
v_gene: TRBV11-2
abundance: .
j_gene: TRBJ1-1
d_gene: .

CDR3aa: CASSYLPPGLEQYF
CDR3nt: TGTGCCAGCAGTTACCTCCCTCCGGGCCTCGAGCAGTACTTC
v_gene: TRBV6-2/TRBV6-3
abundance: few
j_gene: TRBJ2-7
d_gene: .

CDR3aa: CASSPKRTGVGYTF
CDR3nt: TGTGCCAGCAGCCCAAAGAGGACAGGGGTAGGCTACACCTTC
v_gene: TRBV7-3
abundance: few
j_gene: TRBJ1-2
d_gene: TRBD1

CDR3aa: CASSVEAGLLGYGYTF
CDR3nt: TGTGCCAGCAGCGTAGAGGCCGGGCTCCTGGGCTATGGCTACACCTTC
v_gene: TRBV9
abundance: few
j_gene: TRBJ1-2
d_gene: .

CDR3aa: CSVTGGSGELFF
CDR3nt: TGCAGCGTTACAGGGGGCTCCGGGGAGCTGTTTTTT
v_gene: TRBV29-1
abundance: .
j_gene: TRBJ2-2
d_gene: TRBD1

CDR3aa: CASRPQSSMGESFF
CDR3nt: TGTGCCAGCAGACCACAGAGCTCAATGGGTGAATCTTTCTTT
v_gene: TRBV12-3/TRBV12-4
abundance: few
j_gene: TRBJ1-1
d_gene: .

CDR3aa: CASSGQGWYGYTF
CDR3nt: TGTGCCAGCAGCGGACAGGGGTGGTATGGCTACACCTTC
v_gene: TRBV2
abundance: few
j_gene: TRBJ1-2
d_gene: TRBD1

CDR3aa: CSAGTGAYGYTF
CDR3nt: TGCAGCGCCGGGACAGGGGCCTATGGCTACACCTTC
v_gene: TRBV29-1
abundance: .
j_gene: TRBJ1-2
d_gene: TRBD1

CDR3aa: CASSQIRITGTYEQYF
CDR3nt: TGTGCCAGCAGCCAAATACGTATTACAGGGACCTACGAGCAGTACTTC
v_gene: TRBV5-8
abundance: few
j_gene: TRBJ2-7
d_gene: .

CDR3aa: CASSRDSGFSEQYF
CDR3nt: TGTGCCAGCAGTAGGGACTCCGGTTTCAGCGAGCAGTACTTC
v_gene: TRBV12-3/TRBV12-4
abundance: few
j_gene: TRBJ2-7
d_gene: .

CDR3aa: CAISESNEELNTQYF
CDR3nt: TGTGCCATCAGTGAGTCAAATGAAGAGCTGAATACGCAGTATTTT
v_gene: TRBV10-3
abundance: few
j_gene: TRBJ2-3
d_gene: .

CDR3aa: CATRPGLPYNEQFF
CDR3nt: TGTGCCACCAGACCGGGACTACCCTACAATGAGCAGTTCTTC
v_gene: TRBV24-1
abundance: .
j_gene: TRBJ2-1
d_gene: TRBD2

CDR3aa: CASSYGTGNYEQYF
CDR3nt: TGTGCCAGCAGCTACGGGACAGGGAACTACGAGCAGTACTTC
v_gene: TRBV11-2
abundance: many
j_gene: TRBJ2-7
d_gene: TRBD1

CDR3aa: CASRRPSGTGELFF
CDR3nt: TGTGCCAGCAGACGCCCCTCGGGGACCGGGGAGCTGTTTTTT
v_gene: TRBV12-3/TRBV12-4
abundance: .
j_gene: TRBJ2-2
d_gene: .

CDR3aa: CASSYQLPGKDTQYF
CDR3nt: TGTGCCAGCAGTTACCAGCTTCCTGGGAAAGATACGCAGTATTTT
v_gene: TRBV6-2/TRBV6-3
abundance: .
j_gene: TRBJ2-3
d_gene: .

CDR3aa: CASSLDPQGEQFF
CDR3nt: TGTGCCAGCAGCTTAGATCCACAGGGTGAGCAGTTCTTC
v_gene: TRBV11-3
abundance: .
j_gene: TRBJ2-1
d_gene: .

CDR3aa: CASSLHRYRGINYGYTF
CDR3nt: TGTGCCAGCAGCTTACATCGATACAGGGGAATTAACTATGGCTACACCTTC
v_gene: TRBV7-3
abundance: .
j_gene: TRBJ1-2
d_gene: TRBD1

CDR3aa: CASSIDRDTEAFF
CDR3nt: TGTGCCAGCAGCATTGACAGGGACACTGAAGCTTTCTTT
v_gene: TRBV6-1
abundance: few
j_gene: TRBJ1-1
d_gene: TRBD1

CDR3aa: CASSQTGSPNEKLFF
CDR3nt: TGCGCCAGCAGTCAGACAGGGTCGCCTAATGAAAAACTGTTTTTT
v_gene: TRBV4-1
abundance: many
j_gene: TRBJ1-4
d_gene: TRBD1

CDR3aa: CSVSSGVGTDTQYF
CDR3nt: TGCAGCGTTTCATCCGGGGTAGGCACAGATACGCAGTATTTT
v_gene: TRBV29-1
abundance: few
j_gene: TRBJ2-3
d_gene: .

CDR3aa: CASSQAPGHQNLAKNIQYF
CDR3nt: TGCGCCAGCAGCCAAGCACCGGGACACCAAAACCTAGCCAAAAACATTCAGTACTTC
v_gene: TRBV4-1
abundance: .
j_gene: TRBJ2-4
d_gene: .

CDR3aa: CASSLKGDYGYTF
CDR3nt: TGCGCCAGCAGCTTGAAAGGGGACTATGGCTACACCTTC
v_gene: TRBV5-1
abundance: few
j_gene: TRBJ1-2
d_gene: .

CDR3aa: CSARSSGELFF
CDR3nt: TGCAGTGCTAGATCTTCCGGGGAGCTGTTTTTT
v_gene: TRBV20-1
abundance: .
j_gene: TRBJ2-2
d_gene: .

CDR3aa: CATSRDLDRGSEKLFF
CDR3nt: TGTGCCACCAGCAGAGATCTTGACAGGGGGAGCGAAAAACTGTTTTTT
v_gene: TRBV15
abundance: .
j_gene: TRBJ1-4
d_gene: TRBD1

CDR3aa: CATSFDSLNVAFF
CDR3nt: TGTGCCACCAGCTTCGACAGCTTAAATGTCGCTTTCTTT
v_gene: TRBV15
abundance: .
j_gene: TRBJ1-1
d_gene: .

CDR3aa: CASSRTAGTAYEQYF
CDR3nt: TGTGCCAGCAGTCGAACGGCGGGAACGGCGTACGAGCAGTACTTC
v_gene: TRBV27
abundance: few
j_gene: TRBJ2-7
d_gene: .

CDR3aa: CSVETGTGRDTQYF
CDR3nt: TGCAGCGTGGAAACCGGGACAGGGAGGGATACGCAGTATTTT
v_gene: TRBV29-1
abundance: .
j_gene: TRBJ2-3
d_gene: TRBD1

CDR3aa: CASSYSSGVETQYF
CDR3nt: TGTGCCAGCAGTTACTCGTCAGGGGTAGAGACCCAGTACTTC
v_gene: TRBV6-5
abundance: few
j_gene: TRBJ2-5
d_gene: .

CDR3aa: CASSLGTSGSVGELFF
CDR3nt: TGTGCCAGCAGTCTAGGGACTAGCGGGAGCGTCGGGGAGCTGTTTTTT
v_gene: TRBV12-3/TRBV12-4
abundance: many
j_gene: TRBJ2-2
d_gene: TRBD2

CDR3aa: CASSLGSWSQIEAFF
CDR3nt: TGTGCCAGCAGCTTAGGCTCGTGGAGCCAGATTGAAGCTTTCTTT
v_gene: TRBV7-2
abundance: .
j_gene: TRBJ1-1
d_gene: .